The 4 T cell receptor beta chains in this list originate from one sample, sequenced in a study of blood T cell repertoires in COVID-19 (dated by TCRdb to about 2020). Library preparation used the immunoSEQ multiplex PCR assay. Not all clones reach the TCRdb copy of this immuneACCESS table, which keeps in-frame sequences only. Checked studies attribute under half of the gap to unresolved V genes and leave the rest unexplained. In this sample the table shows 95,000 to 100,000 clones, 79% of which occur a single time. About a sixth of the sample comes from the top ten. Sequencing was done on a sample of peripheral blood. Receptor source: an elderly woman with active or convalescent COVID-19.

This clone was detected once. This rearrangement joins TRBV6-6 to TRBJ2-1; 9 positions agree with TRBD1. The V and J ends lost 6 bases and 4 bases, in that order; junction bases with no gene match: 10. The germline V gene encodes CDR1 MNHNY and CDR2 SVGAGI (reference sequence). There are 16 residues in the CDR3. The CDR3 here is CASRDVGTGPYNEQFF. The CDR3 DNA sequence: TGTGCCAGCAGAGACGTCGGGACAGGGCCTTACAATGAGCAGTTCTTC.

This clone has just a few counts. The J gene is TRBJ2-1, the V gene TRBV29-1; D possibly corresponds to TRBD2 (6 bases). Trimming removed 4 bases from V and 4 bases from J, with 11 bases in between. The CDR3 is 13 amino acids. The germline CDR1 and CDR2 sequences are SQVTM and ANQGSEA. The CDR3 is CSVAGGEYNEQFF. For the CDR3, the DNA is TGCAGCGTTGCAGGAGGGGAGTACAATGAGCAGTTCTTC.

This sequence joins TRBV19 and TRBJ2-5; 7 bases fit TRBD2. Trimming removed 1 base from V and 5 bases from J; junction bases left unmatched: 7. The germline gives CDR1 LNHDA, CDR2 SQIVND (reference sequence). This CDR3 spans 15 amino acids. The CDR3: CASSIGRTSGETQYF. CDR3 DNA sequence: TGTGCCAGTAGTATAGGAAGGACTAGTGGTGAGACCCAGTACTTC.

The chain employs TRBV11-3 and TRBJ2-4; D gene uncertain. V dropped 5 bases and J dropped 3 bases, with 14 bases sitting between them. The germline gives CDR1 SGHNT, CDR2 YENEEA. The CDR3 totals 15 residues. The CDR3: CASSPGAIDKNIQYF. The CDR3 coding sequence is TGTGCCAGCAGCCCCGGAGCTATTGACAAAAACATTCAGTACTTC.